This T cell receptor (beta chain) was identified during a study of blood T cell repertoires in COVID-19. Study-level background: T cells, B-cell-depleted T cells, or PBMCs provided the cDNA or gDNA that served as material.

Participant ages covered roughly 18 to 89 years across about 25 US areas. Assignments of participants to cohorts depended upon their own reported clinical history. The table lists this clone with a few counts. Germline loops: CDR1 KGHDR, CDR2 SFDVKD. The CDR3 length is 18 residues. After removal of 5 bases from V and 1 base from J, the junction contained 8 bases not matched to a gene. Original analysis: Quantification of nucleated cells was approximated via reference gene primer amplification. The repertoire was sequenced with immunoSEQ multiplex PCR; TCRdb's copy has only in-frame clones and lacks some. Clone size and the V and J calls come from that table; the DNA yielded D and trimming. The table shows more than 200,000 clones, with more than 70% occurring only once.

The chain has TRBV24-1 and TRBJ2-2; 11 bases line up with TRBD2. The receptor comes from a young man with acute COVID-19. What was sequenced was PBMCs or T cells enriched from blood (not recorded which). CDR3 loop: CATSVLAGVPGNTGELFF. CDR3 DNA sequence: TGTGCCACCAGTGTACTAGCGGGGGTCCCAGGGAACACCGGGGAGCTGTTTTTT.